This passage covers 14 T cell receptor beta chains from one sample sequenced in a study of cytomegalovirus exposure and HLA in healthy donors. The PCR had 60 Vbeta and 13 Jbeta primers. Assay used: immunoSEQ multiplex PCR; TCRdb lists only in-frame clones, some missing. The repertoire holds some 90,000 clones, with around 84% as singletons. The sample consisted of PBMCs. Source of these receptors: a woman between 40 and 55 years old in good health and CMV-seronegative.

The chain is built from TRBV19 and TRBJ1-5, with 9 bases that match TRBD1. CDR3 size: 16 residues. With V trimmed by 2 bases and J by 4 bases, 6 bases remained unmatched. Germline V gene lookup returns CDR1 LNHDA and CDR2 SQIVND (reference sequence). CDR3 nucleotide sequence: TGTGCCAGTAGTATATGGTTGGGACAGGGTAATCAGCCCCAGCATTTT. This gives the protein CASSIWLGQGNQPQHF.

The chain joins TRBV20-1 to TRBJ1-2; TRBD1 might be the D (5 bases). This CDR3 has 10 residues. Trimming took 6 bases from V and 8 from J, leaving 10 bases between them. Germline assignment: CDR1 DFQATT and CDR2 SNEGSKA (reference sequence). The CDR3 loop is CSAGDSGYTF. CDR3 nucleotide sequence: TGCAGTGCCGGGGACTCAGGCTACACCTTC.

This chain joins TRBV27 and TRBJ1-5; perhaps TRBD1 as D (6 bases). The germline CDR1 and CDR2 sequences are MNHEY and SMNVEV (reference sequence). The V end was cut by 8 bases, the J end by 4 bases, with 15 bases between. The CDR3 contains 14 residues. The CDR3 reads CASSFGGANQPQHF. CDR3 DNA: TGTGCCAGCTCCTTCGGGGGGGCTAATCAGCCCCAGCATTTT.

This chain connects TRBV2 to TRBJ2-2; D is perhaps TRBD1 (6 bases). CDR3 length: 14 amino acids. CDR1 and CDR2 from the germline V gene are SNHLY and FYNNEI. V was clipped by 4 bases and J by 2 bases, with 8 bases between them. CDR3 nucleotide sequence: TGTGCCAGCAGTGGGACAGCTAACACCGGGGAGCTGTTTTTT. It encodes CASSGTANTGELFF.

CDR3 DNA: TGTGCCAGCAGCTTCCGGACTAGCGGGAGCACAGATACGCAGTATTTT. Amino acid sequence: CASSFRTSGSTDTQYF. This chain connects TRBV11-2 to TRBJ2-3, with TRBD2 matching 11 bases. With V trimmed by 3 bases and J by 0 bases, 2 bases remained unmatched. Germline assignment: CDR1 SGHAT and CDR2 FQNNGV. This CDR3 region has 16 residues.

The chain couples TRBV7-2 to TRBJ2-7; a weak D match, TRBD1 (5 bases). Trimming stripped 2 bases from V and 5 bases from J, with 13 bases between. Germline V gene data show CDR1 as SGHTA and CDR2 as FQGNSA. The CDR3 is made up of 14 amino acids. The CDR3 DNA reads TGTGCCAGCAGCTTACGAGGACATTCCGACGAGCAGTACTTC. As protein: CASSLRGHSDEQYF.

The J gene is TRBJ2-2, the V gene TRBV6-5; 11 bases fit TRBD1. V gave up 7 bases and J gave up 5 bases; unmatched junction bases: 6. Germline values: CDR1 MNHEY, CDR2 SVGAGI. The CDR3 covers 15 residues. The DNA for the CDR3 is TGTGCCAGCAAAAGGGGACAGGGGGGAACCGGGGAGCTGTTTTTT. It translates to CASKRGQGGTGELFF.

The chain uses TRBV29-1 and TRBJ2-5; 7 bases are shared with TRBD2. The CDR3 sequence is 14 residues long. The germline CDR1 and CDR2 sequences are SQVTM and ANQGSEA. V lost 5 bases and J lost 11; bases outside the gene matches: 17. The DNA for the CDR3 is TGCAGCGTTCAAAGGGAGCGGGGTTTTCATGAGCAGTACTTC. Encoded protein: CSVQRERGFHEQYF.

The V gene is TRBV19, the J gene TRBJ1-3, with D unresolved. The germline CDR1 and CDR2 sequences are LNHDA and SQIVND (reference sequence). This CDR3 comprises 15 residues. Trimming left V 5 bases short and J 0 bases short, with 11 bases between. The CDR3 is CASSYSRSSGNTIYF. The CDR3 region has the DNA TGTGCCAGTAGTTATAGCCGGAGCTCTGGAAACACCATATATTTT.

This clone occurred once. The chain uses TRBV27 and TRBJ1-2, with 9 bases that match TRBD1. The J segment lost 5 bases and the V segment lost 6 bases, leaving 4 bases of the junction unmatched. Per germline, CDR1 MNHEY and CDR2 SMNVEV (reference sequence). The CDR3 has 13 amino acids. CDR3 nucleotide sequence: TGTGCCAGCAGCCCTGACAGGGGGTATGGCTACACCTTC. This sequence encodes CASSPDRGYGYTF.

This clone was counted a few times. J is TRBJ1-1 and V is TRBV7-2; D gene unclear. Germline values: CDR1 SGHTA, CDR2 FQGNSA. The CDR3 length is 12 residues. Trimming removed 7 bases from V and 0 bases from J, with 6 bases in between. The CDR3 coding sequence is TGTGCCAGCAACGGGATGAACACTGAAGCTTTCTTT. The encoded protein is CASNGMNTEAFF.

This clone was seen a single time. The chain employs TRBV11-3 and TRBJ2-5; 10 nucleotides align to TRBD2. Unmatched junction bases numbered 3, after V lost 5 bases and J lost 0 bases. The V gene's germline CDR1 is SGHNT and CDR2 YENEEA. The length of the CDR3 is 15 residues. The CDR3 loop reads CASSVGLADQETQYF. CDR3 coding DNA: TGTGCCAGCAGCGTAGGACTAGCGGACCAAGAGACCCAGTACTTC.

The rearrangement uses TRBV19 and TRBJ2-1; a weak D match, TRBD2 (5 bases). Germline CDR1 reads LNHDA; CDR2 reads SQIVND (reference sequence). Trimming stripped 3 bases from V and 7 bases from J, with 13 bases between. This CDR3 is 14 amino acids long. The CDR3 DNA follows: TGTGCCAGTAGTATTTATCCCCGGAGGAATGAGCAGTTCTTC. Residues: CASSIYPRRNEQFF.

This sequence joins TRBV7-9 and TRBJ2-1, with a tentative D call TRBD1 (6 bases). Germline CDR1 SEHNR, CDR2 FQNEAQ (reference sequence). The CDR3 totals 16 residues. V dropped 3 bases and J dropped 0 bases, with 12 bases sitting between them. The CDR3 loop is CASSFNPDSSYNEQFF. The CDR3 coding sequence is TGTGCCAGCAGCTTTAACCCGGACAGCTCCTACAATGAGCAGTTCTTC. The complete variable domain, with remaining parts taken from reference TRBV7-9 and TRBJ2-1, reads DTGVSQNPRHKITKRGQNVTFRCDPISEHNRLYWYRQTLGQGPEFLTYFQNEAQLEKSRLLSDRFSAERPKGSFSTLEIQRTEQGDSAMYLCASSFNPDSSYNEQFFGPGTRLTVL.